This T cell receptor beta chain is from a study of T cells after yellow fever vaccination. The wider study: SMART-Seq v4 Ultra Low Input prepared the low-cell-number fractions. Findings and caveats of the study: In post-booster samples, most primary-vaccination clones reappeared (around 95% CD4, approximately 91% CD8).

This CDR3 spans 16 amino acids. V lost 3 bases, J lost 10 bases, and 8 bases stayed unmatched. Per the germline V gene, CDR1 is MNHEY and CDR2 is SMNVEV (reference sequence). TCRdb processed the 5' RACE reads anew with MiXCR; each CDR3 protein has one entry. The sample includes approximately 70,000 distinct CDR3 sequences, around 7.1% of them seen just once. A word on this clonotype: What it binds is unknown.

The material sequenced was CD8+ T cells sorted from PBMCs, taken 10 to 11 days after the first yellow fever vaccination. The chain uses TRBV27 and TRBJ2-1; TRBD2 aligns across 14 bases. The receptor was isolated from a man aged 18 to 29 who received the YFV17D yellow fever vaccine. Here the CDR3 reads CASSLETSGGAREQFF. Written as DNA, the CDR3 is TGTGCCAGCAGTTTGGAGACTAGCGGGGGGGCCAGGGAGCAGTTCTTC.